Below, 31 T cell receptor beta chains from the same sample are listed, as sequenced in a study of blood T cell repertoires in COVID-19. TCRdb's copy holds only in-frame clones and misses some; the assay was immunoSEQ multiplex PCR. The sample holds some 420,000 clones, 85% to 90% seen once. The sample taken for sequencing was PBMCs or T cells enriched from blood (not recorded which). The receptor set was obtained from a young man who had recovered from COVID-19.

The V gene is TRBV7-9, the J gene TRBJ1-2; TRBD1 aligns across 7 bases. CDR1 is SEHNR, CDR2 FQNEAQ, per germline (reference sequence). Trimming at V came to 3 bases and at J to 8 bases, leaving 3 bases not matched to a gene. CDR3 size: 12 residues. The CDR3 spells CASSFVGGGYTF. DNA for the CDR3: TGTGCCAGCAGCTTCGTAGGGGGCGGCTACACCTTC.

The chain carries TRBV6-1 and TRBJ2-1; a possible D gene is TRBD2 (6 bases). Germline lookup yields CDR1 MNHNS and CDR2 SASEGT. The V end was cut by 3 bases, the J end by 10 bases, with 13 bases between. The CDR3 has 13 residues. The CDR3 spells CASSEKRVIEQFF. The CDR3 nucleotides are TGTGCCAGCAGTGAGAAGCGGGTAATAGAGCAGTTCTTC.

V gene TRBV7-9 combines with J gene TRBJ2-3; tentative D call: TRBD2 (6 bases). V was shortened by 0 bases and J by 0 bases, with 7 bases between the two germline ends. The germline CDR1 and CDR2 sequences are SEHNR and FQNEAQ (reference sequence). The CDR3 consists of 15 residues. CDR3 nucleotide sequence: TGTGCCAGCAGCTTAGCGACTAGAAGCACAGATACGCAGTATTTT. This translates into CASSLATRSTDTQYF.

This clone has a single count. V and J are TRBV18 and TRBJ2-1; the match to TRBD1 covers 7 bases. Germline V gene lookup returns CDR1 KGHSH and CDR2 LQKENI. This CDR3 is built from 14 residues. J gave up 7 bases and V 0 bases, and 3 bases lay outside the gene matches. The CDR3 reads CASSPPDRANEQFF. The CDR3 nucleotides are TGTGCCAGCTCACCACCTGACAGGGCGAATGAGCAGTTCTTC.

The gene calls are TRBV5-1 and TRBJ2-1; 8 bases agree with TRBD2. The CDR3 loop spans 13 amino acids. Trimming cost V 4 bases and J 12 bases; bases outside gene matches: 9. Per the germline V gene, CDR1 is SGHRS and CDR2 is YFSETQ. The CDR3 loop is CASSPGGERGQFF. The DNA for the CDR3 is TGCGCCAGCAGCCCCGGGGGGGAGAGGGGGCAGTTCTTC. The full variable domain, in which reference TRBV5-1 and TRBJ2-1 provide the parts outside the CDR3, is KAGVTQTPRYLIKTRGQQVTLSCSPISGHRSVSWYQQTPGQGLQFLFEYFSETQRNKGNFPGRFSGRQFSNSRSEMNVSTLELGDSALYLCASSPGGERGQFFGPGTRLTVL.

The chain employs TRBV21-1 and TRBJ2-3; TRBD2 is taken as the D call from the table, unchecked against the DNA. TRBV21-1 is assigned pseudogene status. There are 13 residues in the CDR3. Here the CDR3 reads CARNYPTVRTQYF. The CDR3 DNA sequence: TGTGCCAGAAACTACCCAACGGTAAGAACGCAGTATTTT.

The chain recombines TRBV24-1 with TRBJ2-7; D perhaps matches TRBD1 (5 bases). V was clipped by 4 bases and J by 2 bases, with 14 bases between them. Germline values: CDR1 KGHDR, CDR2 SFDVKD. The CDR3 has 15 amino acids. In DNA form, the CDR3 reads TGTGCCACCAGTGACCCAGCGACAGATACCTACGAGCAGTACTTC. Translation: CATSDPATDTYEQYF.

This chain uses TRBV10-3 with TRBJ1-2; 7 bases align to TRBD1. Trimming removed 5 bases from V and 4 bases from J; junction bases left unmatched: 13. CDR1 and CDR2 (germline): ENHRY, SYGVKD. The length of the CDR3 is 16 residues. As DNA, the CDR3 is TGTGCCATCAGTAGCGACAGGGTACTTATTAGCTATGGCTACACCTTC. Translating gives CAISSDRVLISYGYTF.

V is TRBV5-5 and J is TRBJ2-7; no firm D call. The CDR3 runs to 11 residues. V was trimmed by 4 bases and J by 3 bases, leaving 5 bases between them. Germline CDR1 and CDR2: SGHKS and YYEKEE (reference sequence). The CDR3 sequence: CASSPNYEQYF. The CDR3 DNA is TGTGCCAGCAGCCCTAACTACGAGCAGTACTTC.

The chain carries TRBV27 and TRBJ2-5, with 10 bases fitting TRBD2. J gave up 5 bases and V 7 bases, and 7 bases lay outside the gene matches. Germline V gene sequence: CDR1 MNHEY, CDR2 SMNVEV (reference sequence). CDR3 length: 14 residues. The CDR3 nucleotides read TGTGCCAGCAAAGCTAGCGGGAGCGGGGAGACCCAGTACTTC. This gives the protein CASKASGSGETQYF.

The chain has TRBV11-2 and TRBJ1-1; D might be TRBD1 (6 bases). This CDR3 is built from 15 residues. Germline loops: CDR1 SGHAT, CDR2 FQNNGV. V was trimmed by 0 bases and J by 5 bases, leaving 13 bases between them. The CDR3, as DNA: TGTGCCAGCAGCTTAGAATTTTTAGGGGGAACTGAAGCTTTCTTT. Protein sequence: CASSLEFLGGTEAFF.

The chain combines TRBV9 with TRBJ2-2; TRBD2 matches at 11 bases. The V and J ends lost 4 bases and 6 bases, in that order; junction bases with no gene match: 8. CDR3 length: 16 amino acids. Germline CDR1 and CDR2: SGDLS and YYNGEE. The CDR3 sequence: CASSPNPGLAAGELFF. CDR3 coding DNA: TGTGCCAGCAGCCCAAACCCGGGACTAGCGGCCGGGGAGCTGTTTTTT.

The chain carries TRBV11-2 and TRBJ2-7; possible D gene TRBD2, 6 bases. CDR1 SGHAT and CDR2 FQNNGV come from the germline V gene. The length of the CDR3 is 14 residues. V shed 4 bases and J shed 7 bases, with 17 bases lying between them. CDR3 nucleotide sequence: TGTGCCAGCAGCTCGGGACTCCAATCGGGGGAGCAGTACTTC. It codes for CASSSGLQSGEQYF.

This clone was detected once. The CDR3 spells CASSPSGGGPYEQYF. The DNA for the CDR3 is TGTGCCAGTAGCCCTAGCGGAGGAGGCCCCTACGAGCAGTACTTC. The V gene is TRBV19, the J gene TRBJ2-7, with 7 bases identical to TRBD2. Germline CDR1 is LNHDA and CDR2 is SQIVND (reference sequence). The length of the CDR3 is 15 residues. V gave up 6 bases and J gave up 2 bases; unmatched junction bases: 10.

This clone was recorded only once. The rearrangement uses TRBV30 and TRBJ1-5; D is possibly TRBD1 (5 bases). The CDR3 extends over 13 amino acids. CDR1 is GTSNPN, CDR2 SVGIG, per germline (reference sequence). The V end lost 4 bases, the J end lost 6 bases, and 13 bases lay between the germline ends. The CDR3 coding sequence is TGTGCCTGGAACGGGGACTCCTCTCAGCCCCAGCATTTT. It encodes CAWNGDSSQPQHF.

This clone has only one observation. The chain recombines TRBV4-1 with TRBJ2-7, with 13 bases identical to TRBD2. Germline V lookup: CDR1 MGHRA, CDR2 YSYEKL. The CDR3 loop spans 22 amino acids. V shed 3 bases, J shed 7 bases, and the junction held 27 bases outside the gene matches. The CDR3 DNA reads as TGCGCCAGCAGCCAGATACCTGGGACTAGCGGGATTTGGAACCACCCTACGGAGGAGCAGTACTTC. It is translated as CASSQIPGTSGIWNHPTEEQYF.

Here the CDR3 reads CASTLGTGYGYTF. CDR3 DNA: TGTGCCAGCACCTTAGGGACAGGGTATGGCTACACCTTC. V is TRBV2 and J is TRBJ1-2; 9 bases match TRBD1. V trimming: 7 bases; J trimming: 5 bases; junction bases outside the gene matches: 5. The CDR3 spans 13 residues. Germline V lookup: CDR1 SNHLY, CDR2 FYNNEI.

The table lists this clone with a few counts. The DNA of the CDR3 is TGTGCCAGCAGTTCCACAGCAGTAACTAATGAAAAACTGTTTTTT. It translates to CASSSTAVTNEKLFF. V usage is TRBV28 and J usage is TRBJ1-4; D unclear. V was clipped by 4 bases and J by 1 base, with 10 bases between them. This CDR3 has 15 amino acids. The germline CDR1 and CDR2 sequences are MDHEN and SYDVKM.

V usage is TRBV28 and J usage is TRBJ1-2, with 8 bases identical to TRBD1. V was clipped by 10 bases and J by 2 bases; unmatched bases: 15. Per germline, CDR1 MDHEN and CDR2 SYDVKM. This CDR3 is 16 amino acids long. The DNA for the CDR3 is TGTGCCACCAACAGGCCCGGACAGGGAGAAAACTATGGCTACACCTTC. This translates into CATNRPGQGENYGYTF.

V is TRBV29-1 and J is TRBJ1-1, with 7 bases fitting TRBD1. The CDR3 totals 13 residues. From germline, CDR1 is SQVTM and CDR2 ANQGSEA. V shed 7 bases, J shed 5 bases, and the junction held 10 bases outside the gene matches. DNA of the CDR3: TGCAGCGGACAGGGTGGAAGTTGGACTGAAGCTTTCTTT. This codes for CSGQGGSWTEAFF.

This clone came up a few times. The chain recombines TRBV4-1 with TRBJ2-7; D call uncertain. The CDR3 consists of 13 residues. Germline V gene data show CDR1 as MGHRA and CDR2 as YSYEKL. V was trimmed by 1 base and J by 6 bases, leaving 10 bases between them. CDR3 loop: CASSQVQVGEQYF. In DNA form, the CDR3 reads TGCGCCAGCAGCCAAGTTCAGGTCGGCGAGCAGTACTTC.

Concerning this clone itself: The junction shows a germline mismatch at one end, possibly a read error. This rearrangement joins TRBV3-1 (or the pseudogene TRBV3-2) to TRBJ2-1; a possible D gene is TRBD2 (6 bases). The CDR3 is made up of 18 amino acids. In germline, CDR1 is LGHDT, CDR2 YNNKEL (reference sequence). The CDR3 DNA reads as TGTGCCAGCAGCCAAGCCCGAGCAGCCCGGGACTTGTACAGTGAGCAGTTCTTC. Translating gives CASSQARAARDLYSEQFF.

The chain joins TRBV21-1 to TRBJ2-7; the table's D call TRBD1 went unverified against the DNA. TRBV21-1 is listed as a pseudogene. The CDR3 loop spans 14 amino acids. CDR3 sequence: CASSSGPSPYEQYF. CDR3 DNA sequence: TGTGCCAGCAGTAGTGGGCCAAGTCCCTACGAGCAGTACTTC.

This clone was counted a single time. V is TRBV5-4 and J is TRBJ2-7; 9 bases fit TRBD2. Germline CDR1 SGHNT, CDR2 YYREEE (reference sequence). Trimming took 4 bases from V and 2 from J; bases not matched to a gene: 7. CDR3 length equals 15 residues. This CDR3 is CASSRGLAAPYEQYF. The CDR3 DNA reads TGTGCCAGCAGCAGGGGACTAGCAGCACCCTACGAGCAGTACTTC.

The chain joins TRBV3-1 (or the pseudogene TRBV3-2) to TRBJ2-7; 11 bases match TRBD2. The germline V gene encodes CDR1 LGHDT and CDR2 YNNKEL (reference sequence). This CDR3 comprises 14 residues. V shed 4 bases and J 5 bases; nucleotides not matched to a gene: 4. This CDR3 reads CASSPLAGEDEQYF. Here the CDR3 DNA reads TGTGCCAGCAGCCCACTAGCGGGAGAGGACGAGCAGTACTTC.

V usage is TRBV9 and J usage is TRBJ2-3; D is unclear. Per the germline V gene, CDR1 is SGDLS and CDR2 is YYNGEE. Between the trimmed V and J ends, which lost 3 bases and 5 bases, there was a span of 16 bases. The CDR3 sequence is 15 residues long. The CDR3 bases are TGTGCCAGCAGCGCCTACCTTAGTCCGGGAGATACGCAGTATTTT. It is translated as CASSAYLSPGDTQYF.

Notes on this clone: This same CDR3 is encoded by further DNA sequences in the sample. The rearrangement uses TRBV28 and TRBJ1-5; D remains ambiguous. The germline gives CDR1 MDHEN, CDR2 SYDVKM. The CDR3 runs to 11 residues. Between the trimmed V and J ends, which lost 3 bases and 6 bases, there was a span of 3 bases. In DNA form, the CDR3 reads TGTGCCAGCAGTTTCCGTCAGCCCCAGCATTTT. It is translated as CASSFRQPQHF.

The genes are TRBV2 and TRBJ1-2; maybe TRBD1 (5 bases). The CDR3 extends over 14 amino acids. V lost 7 bases and J 6 bases, leaving 18 bases between the germline ends. Germline lookup yields CDR1 SNHLY and CDR2 FYNNEI. The CDR3 nucleotides read TGTGCCAGCATTCGGGCAGGGTTAAGGGATGGCTACACCTTC. Translating it yields CASIRAGLRDGYTF.

This rearrangement joins TRBV5-1 to TRBJ2-1; 10 bases align to TRBD2. The J segment lost 7 bases and the V segment lost 0 bases, leaving 7 bases of the junction unmatched. The CDR3 has 16 amino acids. Germline-derived CDR1 and CDR2 are SGHRS and YFSETQ. The DNA for the CDR3 is TGCGCCAGCAGCTTGGTACTAGCGGGATTGGGGAATGAGCAGTTCTTC. Translation gives CASSLVLAGLGNEQFF.

The V and J genes are TRBV30 and TRBJ1-6; D is possibly TRBD1 (6 bases). CDR3 length equals 16 residues. The germline V gene has CDR1 GTSNPN and CDR2 SVGIG (reference sequence). Between the trimmed V and J ends, which lost 0 bases and 3 bases, there was a span of 12 bases. The CDR3 loop is CAWSVGGGGYNSPLHF. The CDR3 DNA sequence: TGTGCCTGGAGTGTAGGGGGGGGTGGCTATAATTCACCCCTCCACTTT.

The chain carries TRBV15 and TRBJ2-5; 12 bases are shared with TRBD2. Per germline, CDR1 LNHNV and CDR2 YYDKDF (reference sequence). V dropped 1 base and J dropped 4; count of bases not matched to a gene: 7. The CDR3 runs 17 residues. This chain's CDR3 is CATSRGLAGVDRETQYF. CDR3 DNA sequence: TGTGCCACCAGCAGAGGACTAGCGGGAGTTGATCGAGAGACCCAGTACTTC.